These T cell receptor beta chains were read from a single sample in a study of blood T cell repertoires in COVID-19. The data were produced by immunoSEQ multiplex PCR, yet TCRdb's version contains in-frame clones alone and is incomplete. The sample includes about 55,000 clones, 75% to 90% seen only once; the top ten take approximately 15%. The sample consisted of peripheral blood. The receptor source for this set is a human donor in a cohort sampled during active COVID-19. Each CDR3 is given with its conserved first and last residue. The order of the fields is V gene, D gene, J gene, clone size, CDR3 DNA, CDR3 protein. The D gene is left open where the match is weak. Clone size appears in some rows only: once, few, many, or a class for an expanded clone.

>TRBV5-6|.|TRBJ2-2|few
TGTGCCAGCAGCAAACGGGTTTTGAACACCGGGGAGCTGTTTTTT
CASSKRVLNTGELFF
>TRBV6-5|TRBD1|TRBJ1-5|.
TGTGCCAGCAGTTACGTGACGGACAGGGGGTCCGCCCAGCATTTT
CASSYVTDRGSAQHF
>TRBV5-6|.|TRBJ1-2|.
TGTGCCAGCAGCTTGGAGGGAGGGGACTATGGCTACACCTTC
CASSLEGGDYGYTF
>TRBV5-1|.|TRBJ1-1|.
TGCGCCAGCAGCTCCCAGGGCTTGGGCACTGAAGCTTTCTTT
CASSSQGLGTEAFF
>TRBV15|.|TRBJ1-6|.
TGTGCCACCAGCAGTGGATTCAGGAATTCACCCCTCCACTTT
CATSSGFRNSPLHF
>TRBV30|TRBD1|TRBJ1-5|.
TGTGCGATGAGACAGGGCCTCAATCAGCCCCAGCATTTT
CAMRQGLNQPQHF
>TRBV10-3|.|TRBJ2-7|once
TGTGCCATCAGTGAGTCATATCTCGGGGGCTACGAGCAGTACTTC
CAISESYLGGYEQYF
>TRBV5-1|.|TRBJ1-6|.
TGCGCCAGCAGCTTGGGGACAGCGCGGGATTCACCCCTCCACTTT
CASSLGTARDSPLHF
>TRBV14|.|TRBJ1-2|.
TGTGCCAGCAGCCAAGCGCGGGGATGGGCCGGCTACACCTTC
CASSQARGWAGYTF
>TRBV15|TRBD2|TRBJ2-1|.
TGTGCCACCAGCAGAGAAGGTGGTAGCGGGAGGAAAAACAATGAGCAGTTCTTC
CATSREGGSGRKNNEQFF
>TRBV5-1|.|TRBJ1-1|.
TGCGCCAGCAGCCCCGAAACCCACAGGGAAACTGAAGCTTTCTTT
CASSPETHRETEAFF
>TRBV6-5|.|TRBJ1-1|.
TGTGCCAGCATCAGCAGCAGGGACACTGAAGCTTTCTTT
CASISSRDTEAFF
>TRBV6-4|.|TRBJ1-1|.
TGTGCCATCTGCAAGGGGTGGAACACTGAAGCTTTCTTT
CAICKGWNTEAFF
>TRBV4-2|TRBD2|TRBJ2-5|.
TGTGCCAGCAGCCAAGGTCCCGGGACTAGCGGGGGGGAGACCCAGTACTTC
CASSQGPGTSGGETQYF
>TRBV30|.|TRBJ2-7|.
TGTGCCTATCACGCGGGCAGAGGCTACGAGCAGTACTTC
CAYHAGRGYEQYF
>TRBV6-5|TRBD1|TRBJ1-1|.
TGTGCCAGCAGCCCCCGGACAGGGCTCAACACTGAAGCTTTCTTT
CASSPRTGLNTEAFF
>TRBV7-2|.|TRBJ2-3|.
TGTGCCAGCAGCTTAGTCTACGATACGCAGTATTTT
CASSLVYDTQYF
>TRBV11-2|TRBD1|TRBJ1-4|.
TGTGCCAGCAGCCCCTATCGGACAGGGAGGGCTGAAAAACTGTTTTTT
CASSPYRTGRAEKLFF
>TRBV10-3|TRBD2|TRBJ2-1|.
TGTGCCATCAGGAATAGCGGGGGACCTTACAATGAGCAGTTCTTC
CAIRNSGGPYNEQFF
>TRBV19|.|TRBJ2-2|once
TGTGCCAGTAGGTCCCCCGGGATCACCGGGGAGCTGTTTTTT
CASRSPGITGELFF
>TRBV12-5|TRBD2|TRBJ2-5|.
TGTGCTAGTGGTTTGGAGCGGGGGGGCTACTGGGAGACCCAGTACTTC
CASGLERGGYWETQYF
>TRBV3-1/TRBV3-2|.|TRBJ2-3|.
TGTGCCAGCAGCCAGTCTGCTAGCAAAGATACGCAGTATTTT
CASSQSASKDTQYF